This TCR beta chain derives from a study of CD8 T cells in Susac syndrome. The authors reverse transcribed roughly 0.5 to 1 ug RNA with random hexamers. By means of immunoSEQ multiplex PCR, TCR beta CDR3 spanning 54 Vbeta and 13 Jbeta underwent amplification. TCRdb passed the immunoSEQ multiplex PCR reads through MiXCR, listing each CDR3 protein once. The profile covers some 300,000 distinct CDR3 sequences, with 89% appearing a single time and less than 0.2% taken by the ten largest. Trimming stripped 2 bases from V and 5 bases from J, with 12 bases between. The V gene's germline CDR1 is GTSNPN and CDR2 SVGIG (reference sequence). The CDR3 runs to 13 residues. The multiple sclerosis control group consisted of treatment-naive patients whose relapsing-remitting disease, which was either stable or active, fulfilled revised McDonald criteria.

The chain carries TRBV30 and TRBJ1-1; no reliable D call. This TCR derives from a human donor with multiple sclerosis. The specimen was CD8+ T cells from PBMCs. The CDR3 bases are TGTGCCTGGAGTCTCCACAGCGAAACTGAAGCTTTCTTT. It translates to CAWSLHSETEAFF.